This is a list of T cell receptor beta chains from one sample in a study of early T cells in non-severe SARS-CoV-2 infection. TCRdb analysed the 5' RACE reads with MiXCR anew, one entry per CDR3 protein. In the table there are about 61,000 distinct CDR3 sequences, 11% of which are singletons. The sequencing sample was made of whole blood. Receptor source: an adult who was a healthcare worker with PCR-confirmed SARS-CoV-2 infection or an uninfected control (not recorded which). The CDR3 runs from the conserved cysteine through the conserved F or W. A D gene is named only where the DNA matches it firmly. Clone size is given for some rows only: seen once, a few or many times, or a class if the clone is expanded.

clone_size	v_call	j_call	d_call	cdr3_nt	cdr3_aa
few	TRBV19	TRBJ1-5	-	TGTGCCAGTAGTCCAAATCGCGCGGCAGGTCAGCCCCAGCATTTT	CASSPNRAAGQPQHF
many	TRBV5-1	TRBJ2-1	TRBD2	TGCGCCAGCAGCCTGGGGATAGCGGGGTCCTACAATGAGCAGTTCTTC	CASSLGIAGSYNEQFF
many	TRBV29-1	TRBJ2-1	TRBD2	TGCAGCGCAACCGGGACTAGCTATGAGCAGTTCTTC	CSATGTSYEQFF
few	TRBV7-6	TRBJ2-1	-	TGTGCCAGCAGCTTAGGGTTCGGGGGAAGCGGGCTTTACAATGAGCAGTTCTTC	CASSLGFGGSGLYNEQFF
-	TRBV20-1	TRBJ2-3	-	TGCAGTGCTAGGTTGGGGGGCACAGATACGCAGTATTTT	CSARLGGTDTQYF
many	TRBV6-1	TRBJ1-1	-	TGTGCTAGCAGCCGAACAGTGAACACTGAAGCTTTCTTT	CASSRTVNTEAFF
few	TRBV7-9	TRBJ1-6	-	TGTGCCAGCGGACCCGGCTATAATTCACCCCTCCACTTT	CASGPGYNSPLHF
few	TRBV6-5	TRBJ1-1	-	TGTGCCAGCAGCCATAATCGGGGCTTCACTGAAGCTTTCTTT	CASSHNRGFTEAFF
many	TRBV10-3	TRBJ2-3	TRBD2	TGTGCCATCAGTGAACCACTAGCGGGGTACCCAGATACGCAGTATTTT	CAISEPLAGYPDTQYF
many	TRBV7-9	TRBJ1-2	-	TGTGCCAGCAGCTCCGACAGCTCTAACTATGGCTACACCTTC	CASSSDSSNYGYTF
few	TRBV12-3/TRBV12-4	TRBJ2-2	-	TGTGCCAGCAGTTCAGGGGTTCGCACCGGGGAGCTGTTTTTT	CASSSGVRTGELFF
few	TRBV29-1	TRBJ1-1	-	TGCAGCGTTGAAGCGGCATTTGAAGCTTTCTTT	CSVEAAFEAFF
many	TRBV19	TRBJ2-2	TRBD2	TGTGCCAGTAGTATCCCCGGGGGGGCCGCCGGGGAGCTGTTTTTT	CASSIPGGAAGELFF
-	TRBV6-4	TRBJ2-1	TRBD2	TGTGCCAGCAGTGATAGCGGGGGGGTTCCCAATGAGCAGTTCTTC	CASSDSGGVPNEQFF
few	TRBV6-1	TRBJ2-1	TRBD2	TGTGCCACCGAGAGCGGGGGGATCGACAATGAGCAGTTCTTC	CATESGGIDNEQFF
few	TRBV30	TRBJ2-7	TRBD2	TGTGCCTGGAGTGAGGGACTAGCGGGGGGCTACGAGCAGTACTTC	CAWSEGLAGGYEQYF
-	TRBV13	TRBJ2-3	-	TGTGCCAGCAGCACCAGACTAGATCCAGATACGCAGTATTTT	CASSTRLDPDTQYF
many	TRBV7-9	TRBJ2-7	-	TGTGCCAGCAGCTTAATACCTAGTCCCGGCGAGCAGTACTTC	CASSLIPSPGEQYF
many	TRBV20-1	TRBJ1-2	-	TGCAGTGCTAGAGGGACAGACCTTTATGGCTACACCTTC	CSARGTDLYGYTF
few	TRBV9	TRBJ2-3	-	TGTGCCAGCAGCGCCCTAGGGGTAAAAGATACGCAGTATTTT	CASSALGVKDTQYF
few	TRBV20-1	TRBJ1-6	TRBD1	TGCAGTGCTAGGGAACCCCAGGGGGTCTCCTATAATTCACCCCTCCACTTT	CSAREPQGVSYNSPLHF
many	TRBV28	TRBJ1-5	-	TGTGCCAGCAGTCCCGCCGGGGGTGGCAATCAGCCCCAGCATTTT	CASSPAGGGNQPQHF
many	TRBV6-1	TRBJ2-7	TRBD2	TGTGCCAGCAGTGACCAGATCTTCCCGGGAGCGGGGAAATACGAGCAGTACTTC	CASSDQIFPGAGKYEQYF
few	TRBV7-2	TRBJ1-1	-	TGTGCCAGCAGCTTCCGAGGGGTCACTGAAGCTTTCTTT	CASSFRGVTEAFF
many	TRBV7-8	TRBJ1-5	-	TGTGCCAGCAGCTTAACTTGGCCCGGCCCCCAGCATTTT	CASSLTWPGPQHF
-	TRBV7-2	TRBJ1-2	TRBD1	TGTGCCAGCAGCTTTAGACAGGGGAGTGGCTACACCTTC	CASSFRQGSGYTF
many	TRBV6-2/TRBV6-3	TRBJ2-5	-	TGTGCCAGCACCGAATGGGGTAGAAAAGAGACCCAGTACTTC	CASTEWGRKETQYF
-	TRBV11-2	TRBJ2-2	-	TGTGCCAGCAGCTTGGGGGGACTGACAGGAACCGGGGAGCTGTTTTTT	CASSLGGLTGTGELFF
few	TRBV30	TRBJ1-1	-	TGTGCCTGGAGTAAGAACCGGGGCTCAGGCACTGAAGCTTTCTTT	CAWSKNRGSGTEAFF
-	TRBV9	TRBJ2-7	-	TGTGCCAGCAGCGTAAGCCAGGGTTCCTACGAGCAGTACTTC	CASSVSQGSYEQYF
many	TRBV5-1	TRBJ1-1	-	TGCGCCAGCAGCTTGGAGGACAACACTGAAGCTTTCTTT	CASSLEDNTEAFF
-	TRBV5-1	TRBJ2-1	-	TGCGCCAGCAGCTTGGTTGCGGCAAGGGATGAGCAGTTCTTC	CASSLVAARDEQFF
-	TRBV15	TRBJ1-3	-	TGTGCCACCAGCTCCGGGAACTCTGGAAACACCATATATTTT	CATSSGNSGNTIYF
many	TRBV28	TRBJ1-4	TRBD1	TGTGCCAGCAGGCGCGGGACAGGGCTAGAAAAACTGTTTTTT	CASRRGTGLEKLFF
many	TRBV19	TRBJ2-3	TRBD2	TGTGCCAGTAGACCCCTAGCGGGGGGCCACACTAGCACAGATACGCAGTATTTT	CASRPLAGGHTSTDTQYF
many	TRBV29-1	TRBJ1-1	-	TGCAGCGTTCAAGTCAGGGGATCGGTCACTGAAGCTTTCTTT	CSVQVRGSVTEAFF
many	TRBV13	TRBJ2-1	TRBD2	TGTGCCAGCAGCTTCGGGGGGGCCTATGAGCAGTTCTTC	CASSFGGAYEQFF
many	TRBV29-1	TRBJ2-1	-	TGCAGCGCCGAACGAATTGCCTACAATGAGCAGTTCTTC	CSAERIAYNEQFF
-	TRBV5-6	TRBJ1-1	-	TGTGCCAGCAGCCGACAGACTCTGAACACTGAAGCTTTCTTT	CASSRQTLNTEAFF
many	TRBV3-1	TRBJ2-5	-	TGTGCCAGCAGCCGGAGATCCGCGGGACCGAGAGAGACCCAGTACTTC	CASSRRSAGPRETQYF
many	TRBV7-3	TRBJ2-5	TRBD2	TGTGCCAGCAGCTCAAGCGGGGGGGCCTTTGAGACCCAGTACTTC	CASSSSGGAFETQYF
many	TRBV10-3	TRBJ2-3	-	TGTGCCATCAGTGAGTTAGACAGCACAGATACGCAGTATTTT	CAISELDSTDTQYF
many	TRBV12-3/TRBV12-4	TRBJ1-1	-	TGTGCCAGCAGGCGGACGACAGGGAACACTGAAGCTTTCTTT	CASRRTTGNTEAFF
medium-sized	TRBV7-8	TRBJ2-5	-	TGTGCCAGCAGCTTAGTTGGGGGGCGGGCAGAGACCCAGTACTTC	CASSLVGGRAETQYF
many	TRBV29-1	TRBJ1-1	-	TGCAGCGCCGACCAGGTGAACACTGAAGCTTTCTTT	CSADQVNTEAFF
-	TRBV12-3/TRBV12-4	TRBJ1-2	-	TGTGCCAGCTCCCAGGGGCCCTATGGCTACACCTTC	CASSQGPYGYTF
many	TRBV3-1	TRBJ1-4	-	TGTGCCAGCAACCCAGGGTTTGGGGGCAGCAAACTGTTTTTT	CASNPGFGGSKLFF
many	TRBV3-1	TRBJ1-1	-	TGTGCCAGCAGCCCTGTGGCAGGTTTGAACACTGAAGCTTTCTTT	CASSPVAGLNTEAFF
few	TRBV29-1	TRBJ2-5	-	TGCAGCGTTCGACCCTATAGGGAAGAGACCCAGTACTTC	CSVRPYREETQYF
many	TRBV9	TRBJ1-6	TRBD1	TGTGCCAGCAGCGAGGCAGGGGGTGTTTCACCCCTCCACTTT	CASSEAGGVSPLHF
few	TRBV18	TRBJ2-7	-	TGTGCCAGCTCACCACGGCGGGCAGGGATTTCCTACGAGCAGTACTTC	CASSPRRAGISYEQYF
many	TRBV30	TRBJ2-1	TRBD2	TGTGCCTGGAGTGGGGACTACTCCTACAATGAGCAGTTCTTC	CAWSGDYSYNEQFF
few	TRBV30	TRBJ2-7	-	TGTGCCTGGAGTGTACCCCGACCCCTCTACGAGCAGTACTTC	CAWSVPRPLYEQYF
many	TRBV24-1	TRBJ2-6	-	TGTGCCACCAGTGACCCCTCCAACGTCCTGACTTTC	CATSDPSNVLTF
-	TRBV27	TRBJ2-2	-	TGTGCCAGCACCGTTCCGGGAGCCGGGGAGCTGTTTTTT	CASTVPGAGELFF
many	TRBV3-1	TRBJ2-7	TRBD2	TGTGCCAGCAGCCGGACTAGCGGGGGACATATAACCTACGAGCAGTACTTC	CASSRTSGGHITYEQYF
many	TRBV7-2	TRBJ2-1	-	TGTGCCAGCAGCTTACAGGGAGGGGGCTACAATGAGCAGTTCTTC	CASSLQGGGYNEQFF
few	TRBV7-9	TRBJ2-6	-	TGTGCCAGCAGCGGGGGTTCCAATACTGGGGCCAACGTCCTGACTTTC	CASSGGSNTGANVLTF
many	TRBV20-1	TRBJ2-5	-	TGCAGTGGAACAGCCTCGAGAGAGACCCAGTACTTC	CSGTASRETQYF
-	TRBV4-3	TRBJ2-5	-	TGCGCCAGCAGCCAAGATACGTACCAAGAGACCCAGTACTTC	CASSQDTYQETQYF